These 5 T cell receptor beta chains came from one sample sequenced in a study of OX40 agonist ivuxolimab in advanced cancers. Data came from immunoSEQ multiplex PCR; TCRdb stores just in-frame clones and leaves some out. The table lists 53,000 or so clones, around 85% of them singletons. The source was CD4+ or CD8+ T cells sorted from blood, collected in a trial of the OX40 agonist ivuxolimab. Source of these receptors: an adult with an advanced solid tumor such as melanoma, head and neck, liver or kidney cancer.

CDR3 in amino acids: CASSPVDRGHQPQHF. For the CDR3, the DNA is TGTGCCAGTAGTCCCGTGGACAGGGGGCATCAGCCCCAGCATTTT. The chain links TRBV19 to TRBJ1-5; 11 bases are shared with TRBD1. The CDR3 loop spans 15 amino acids. Germline V gene data show CDR1 as LNHDA and CDR2 as SQIVND (reference sequence). Trimming at V came to 5 bases and at J to 5 bases, leaving 5 bases not matched to a gene.

V is TRBV18 and J is TRBJ2-1; maybe TRBD2 (6 bases). Germline lookup yields CDR1 KGHSH and CDR2 LQKENI. There are 15 residues in the CDR3. Trimming left V 1 base short and J 6 bases short, with 13 bases between. CDR3 amino acids: CASSPLSGWGNEQFF. As DNA, the CDR3 is TGTGCCAGCTCACCACTCAGCGGGTGGGGCAATGAGCAGTTCTTC.

The chain is built from TRBV6-4 and TRBJ1-2, with 7 bases aligning to TRBD1. This CDR3 region has 18 residues. The ends lost 6 bases at V and 3 bases at J; junction bases unmatched: 19. Germline lookup yields CDR1 MRHNA and CDR2 SNTAGT. The CDR3 region has the DNA TGTGCCAGCAGAGTTACAGGGGCGATAACTCTGGGGGACTATGGCTACACCTTC. Translating it yields CASRVTGAITLGDYGYTF.

This clone is labeled as medium-sized (0.01 to 0.1%). The rearrangement joins TRBV4-1 to TRBJ2-7, with D perhaps matching TRBD1 or TRBD2 (5 bases each). Trimming cost V 1 base and J 1 base, with 17 bases left between them. The CDR3 length is 17 residues. From germline, CDR1 is MGHRA and CDR2 YSYEKL. CDR3 bases: TGCGCCAGCAGCCAAGCACTAGGTCAGGGACGGTCCTACGAGCAGTACTTC. Its protein product is CASSQALGQGRSYEQYF.

The J gene is TRBJ2-1, the V gene TRBV6-5; D unclear. The CDR3 sequence is 11 residues long. The germline CDR1 and CDR2 sequences are MNHEY and SVGAGI. V lost 6 bases and J 4 bases, leaving 4 bases between the germline ends. CDR3 loop: CASSRYNEQFF. CDR3 bases: TGTGCCAGCAGCCGATACAATGAGCAGTTCTTC.